This T cell receptor beta chain was captured by sequencing in a study of blood T cell repertoires in COVID-19. Background on the study: From T cells, B-cell-depleted T cells, or PBMCs came the material, which was cDNA or gDNA.

Original methodology: Nucleated cell counts were estimated from reference gene primer amplification. Assay used: immunoSEQ multiplex PCR; TCRdb lists only in-frame clones, some missing. The V and J calls and clone size are taken from that table; D and trimming were inferred from the DNA. The data contain over 300,000 clones, roughly 90% of them seen just once; the ten biggest clones take up roughly 1.2%. The CDR3 runs 13 residues. The germline V and J ends were trimmed by 1 base and 4 bases, with 5 bases remaining between them. The sequenced sample consisted of peripheral blood. This rearrangement joins TRBV12-3 or TRBV12-4 to TRBJ1-3, with D uncertain. This TCR came from a man aged 40-50 years with acute or convalescent COVID-19. The CDR3 region is CASSLEQGNTIYF. The CDR3 coding sequence is TGTGCCAGCAGTTTAGAACAGGGAAACACCATATATTTT.